Listed here are 14 T cell receptor beta chains from one sample, sequenced in a study of blood T cell repertoires in COVID-19. Repertoires were generated with immunoSEQ multiplex PCR, while TCRdb's copy carries only in-frame clones and drops some. The sample has around 250,000 clones; around 86% are singletons. The sample consisted of PBMCs or T cells enriched from blood (not recorded which). These receptors were obtained from a woman aged 50 to 65 who had recovered from COVID-19.

The chain has TRBV5-5 and TRBJ1-3, with D possibly TRBD1 on 5 matching bases. The germline V gene has CDR1 SGHKS and CDR2 YYEKEE (reference sequence). This CDR3 has 15 amino acids. Trimming left V 1 base short and J 4 bases short, with 12 bases between. The CDR3 spells CASSLLAGEGNTIYF. The CDR3 nucleotides are TGTGCCAGCAGCTTGTTGGCGGGGGAAGGAAACACCATATATTTT.

The V call is TRBV9, the J call TRBJ2-2, with 7 bases fitting TRBD1. The V segment lost 3 bases and the J segment 0 bases; nucleotides outside the gene matches: 5. CDR1 and CDR2 from the germline V gene are SGDLS and YYNGEE. CDR3 size: 16 residues. The CDR3 sequence: CASSETGTANTGELFF. CDR3 DNA sequence: TGTGCCAGCAGCGAGACCGGGACAGCGAACACCGGGGAGCTGTTTTTT.

This chain links TRBV4-1 with TRBJ1-2; no reliable D call. Trimming pared 6 bases from V and 4 bases from J, leaving 18 bases between. Germline V gene lookup returns CDR1 MGHRA and CDR2 YSYEKL. There are 15 residues in the CDR3. The CDR3 coding sequence is TGCGCCAGCAGACCCGGGGAGAGCTCTATCTATGGCTACACCTTC. It translates to CASRPGESSIYGYTF.

The CDR3 sequence is CASSYFATANTGELFF. CDR3 nucleotide sequence: TGTGCCAGCAGTTACTTCGCCACGGCGAACACCGGGGAGCTGTTTTTT. V is TRBV6-5 and J is TRBJ2-2; D gene unclear. Trimming pared 1 base from V and 0 bases from J, leaving 9 bases between. This CDR3 has 16 amino acids. The germline CDR1 and CDR2 sequences are MNHEY and SVGAGI.

This clone was found once. This CDR3 is also generated by other DNA sequences in the sample. This chain connects TRBV5-1 to TRBJ1-5, with D tentatively TRBD1 (5 bases). Germline V gene sequence: CDR1 SGHRS, CDR2 YFSETQ. The CDR3 sequence is 14 residues long. V lost 0 bases to trimming and J lost 6 bases, with 10 bases between them. The CDR3 coding sequence is TGCGCCAGCAGCTTGGGCTTGGGGGGTCAGCCCCAGCATTTT. Protein sequence: CASSLGLGGQPQHF.

The gene calls are TRBV3-1 (or the pseudogene TRBV3-2) and TRBJ1-1; D unclear. Per germline, CDR1 LGHDT and CDR2 YNNKEL (reference sequence). Trimming left V 4 bases short and J 0 bases short, with 12 bases between. The CDR3 consists of 15 residues. CDR3 in amino acids: CASSLAGFMNTEAFF. The CDR3 DNA reads as TGTGCCAGCAGCCTGGCCGGGTTCATGAACACTGAAGCTTTCTTT.

The V gene is TRBV4-1, the J gene TRBJ2-1; 10 bases match TRBD2. Looked up from germline, CDR1 is MGHRA and CDR2 is YSYEKL. The CDR3 is 15 residues long. The junction had 6 bases not matched to a gene; V was cut back by 0 bases and J by 10 bases. The CDR3 nucleotides read TGCGCCAGCAGCCAAGATAGGACTAGCGGCCAAGAGCAGTTCTTC. This sequence encodes CASSQDRTSGQEQFF.

The J gene is TRBJ2-2, the V gene TRBV3-1 (or the pseudogene TRBV3-2), with 7 bases matching TRBD2. The CDR3 is 15 residues long. Trimming cost V 3 bases and J 3 bases; bases outside gene matches: 4. CDR1 and CDR2 (germline): LGHDT, YNNKEL (reference sequence). The CDR3 coding sequence is TGTGCCAGCAGCCAGTGGGGGAGGGACACCGGGGAGCTGTTTTTT. This translates into CASSQWGRDTGELFF.

J is TRBJ1-4 and V is TRBV27, with 7 bases that match TRBD1. Trimming at V came to 5 bases and at J to 4 bases, leaving 7 bases not matched to a gene. The CDR3 is made up of 15 amino acids. The V gene's germline CDR1 is MNHEY and CDR2 SMNVEV (reference sequence). The CDR3 here is CASSNRQGYNEKLFF. DNA of the CDR3: TGTGCCAGCAGTAATAGACAGGGCTATAATGAAAAACTGTTTTTT.

This chain joins TRBV9 and TRBJ1-1; D might be TRBD1 (6 bases). Germline CDR1 SGDLS, CDR2 YYNGEE. V dropped 7 bases and J dropped 4 bases, with 17 bases sitting between them. The CDR3 is 14 amino acids. The chain's CDR3 is CASGGGAPGTEAFF. CDR3 nucleotide sequence: TGTGCCAGCGGTGGGGGGGCCCCGGGCACTGAAGCTTTCTTT.

The chain has TRBV6-4 and TRBJ2-7, with 8 bases that match TRBD2. The CDR3 extends over 15 amino acids. In germline, CDR1 is MRHNA, CDR2 SNTAGT. With 6 bases clipped from V and 3 bases from J, the junction kept 10 bases outside the gene matches. CDR3 sequence: CASSREAGEFYEQYF. The CDR3 DNA reads TGTGCCAGCAGCCGGGAAGCGGGAGAGTTCTACGAGCAGTACTTC.

The chain links TRBV28 to TRBJ1-1; unclear D gene. The CDR3 covers 14 residues. Germline-derived CDR1 and CDR2 are MDHEN and SYDVKM. Trimming removed 2 bases from V and 2 bases from J, with 9 bases in between. In DNA form, the CDR3 reads TGTGCCAGCAGTTTAGTCGACTCAAACACTGAAGCTTTCTTT. Residues: CASSLVDSNTEAFF. Complete variable domain (other parts from reference TRBV28 and TRBJ1-1): DVKVTQSSRYLVKRTGEKVFLECVQDMDHENMFWYRQDPGLGLRLIYFSYDVKMKEKGDIPEGYSVSREKKERFSLILESASTNQTSMYLCASSLVDSNTEAFFGQGTRLTVV.

The gene calls are TRBV7-8 and TRBJ1-1; the match to TRBD1 covers 9 bases. This CDR3 region has 15 residues. Germline lookup yields CDR1 SGHVS and CDR2 FQNEAQ. J gave up 4 bases and V 0 bases, and 3 bases lay outside the gene matches. CDR3 protein: CASSLAGQGSTEAFF. Written as DNA, the CDR3 is TGTGCCAGCAGCTTAGCCGGACAGGGGTCCACTGAAGCTTTCTTT.

This rearrangement joins TRBV29-1 to TRBJ2-1; weak D call: TRBD2 (7 bases). Germline CDR1 and CDR2: SQVTM and ANQGSEA. The CDR3 contains 14 residues. Trimming took 6 bases from V and 4 from J, leaving 16 bases between them. CDR3 DNA sequence: TGCAGCGTAGGGGGGCTAGCGGCTTACAATGAGCAGTTCTTC. Encoded protein: CSVGGLAAYNEQFF.